These 9 T cell receptor beta chains were all obtained from the same sample, sequenced in a study of cytomegalovirus exposure and HLA in healthy donors. The PCR contained 60 Vbeta and 13 Jbeta primers. Sequencing was performed with immunoSEQ multiplex PCR; in TCRdb, only in-frame clones are kept and a portion is missing. The table shows some 210,000 clones, with about 80% occurring only once. The sequencing input was PBMCs. These receptors came from a woman aged 50 to 60 in good health and CMV-seropositive.

There are a few counts of this clone. V and J are TRBV5-4 and TRBJ2-3; weak D call: TRBD2 (6 bases). V was shortened by 2 bases and J by 2 bases, with 9 bases between the two germline ends. Germline V gene data show CDR1 as SGHNT and CDR2 as YYREEE (reference sequence). This CDR3 has 14 residues. As DNA, the CDR3 is TGTGCCAGCAGCTTATGGACTAACACAGATACGCAGTATTTT. Its translation is CASSLWTNTDTQYF.

This clone was counted between two and nine times. This chain links TRBV4-1 with TRBJ1-1; D gene uncertain. Germline CDR1 MGHRA, CDR2 YSYEKL. Between the trimmed V and J ends, which lost 3 bases and 1 base, there was a span of 9 bases. The CDR3 totals 14 residues. The CDR3 protein is CASSQSFPNTEAFF. As DNA, the CDR3 is TGCGCCAGCAGCCAGTCGTTCCCGAACACTGAAGCTTTCTTT.

This chain links TRBV6-5 with TRBJ2-7; 10 bases map to TRBD1. Germline-derived CDR1 and CDR2 are MNHEY and SVGAGI. The CDR3 runs to 14 residues. J was trimmed by 3 bases and V by 8 bases; bases with no gene match: 7. The DNA for the CDR3 is TGTGCCAGCGCTTCGGACAGGGGGATCTACGAGCAGTACTTC. Protein sequence: CASASDRGIYEQYF.

The rearrangement uses TRBV5-1 and TRBJ2-6; the match to TRBD2 covers 8 bases. CDR3 length: 13 amino acids. The V gene's germline CDR1 is SGHRS and CDR2 YFSETQ. The J segment lost 10 bases and the V segment lost 0 bases, leaving 0 bases of the junction unmatched. The CDR3 loop reads CASSLGGGNVLTF. The CDR3 DNA sequence: TGCGCCAGCAGCTTGGGCGGGGGGAACGTCCTGACTTTC. The whole variable domain, remainder taken from reference TRBV5-1 and TRBJ2-6, is KAGVTQTPRYLIKTRGQQVTLSCSPISGHRSVSWYQQTPGQGLQFLFEYFSETQRNKGNFPGRFSGRQFSNSRSEMNVSTLELGDSALYLCASSLGGGNVLTFGAGSRLTVL.

For this clone: At one end the junction does not follow the germline gene, possibly because of a read error. This chain joins TRBV6-1 and TRBJ1-2; D is unresolved. CDR3 size: 10 residues. Looked up from germline, CDR1 is MNHNS and CDR2 is SASEGT. CDR3 region: CASSEVRRDF. The CDR3, as DNA: TGTGCCAGCAGTGAAGTTAGGAGGGACTTC.

In this sample, this clone turned up once. Other DNA sequences in this sample translate to the same CDR3. The J gene is TRBJ1-4, the V gene TRBV19; 7 bases align to TRBD1. There are 14 residues in the CDR3. J gave up 4 bases and V 3 bases, and 2 bases lay outside the gene matches. Germline CDR1 LNHDA, CDR2 SQIVND (reference sequence). This CDR3 reads CASSIGTVNEKLFF. Written as DNA, the CDR3 is TGTGCCAGTAGTATTGGGACAGTTAATGAAAAACTGTTTTTT.

J is TRBJ1-4 and V is TRBV4-2; 9 bases are shared with TRBD1. Per the germline V gene, CDR1 is LGHNA and CDR2 is YNFKEQ. With 4 bases clipped from V and 8 bases from J, the junction kept 8 bases outside the gene matches. This CDR3 region has 15 residues. This CDR3 reads CASSRNRDRDEKLFF. For the CDR3, the DNA is TGTGCCAGCAGCCGGAACCGGGACAGGGACGAAAAACTGTTTTTT.

The rearrangement uses TRBV2 and TRBJ1-2, with TRBD1 identical over 7 bases. Germline V gives CDR1 SNHLY, CDR2 FYNNEI. This CDR3 spans 12 amino acids. V was pared by 8 bases and J by 4 bases, with 4 bases of the junction left unmatched. CDR3 region: CASGRTGYGYTF. CDR3 sequence (DNA): TGTGCCAGCGGTAGGACAGGCTATGGCTACACCTTC.

The chain combines TRBV5-1 with TRBJ2-1, with D possibly matching TRBD1 (7 bases). In germline, CDR1 is SGHRS, CDR2 YFSETQ. V lost 0 bases and J 8 bases, leaving 15 bases between the germline ends. CDR3 length: 15 amino acids. This CDR3 reads CASSLGQGGMDEQFF. The DNA of the CDR3 is TGCGCCAGCAGCTTGGGACAGGGAGGTATGGATGAGCAGTTCTTC.